This T cell receptor beta chain derives from a study of blood T cell repertoires in COVID-19. Study information: The origin of the acute and convalescent COVID-19 samples was the United States, Italy and Spain. PBMCs, B-cell-depleted T cells, or T cells were the source of the cDNA or gDNA that made up the material.

Germline V gene sequence: CDR1 MNHEY, CDR2 SVGAGI. The CDR3 has 15 residues. Trimming cost V 4 bases and J 0 bases, with 11 bases left between them. Methods used by the authors: Amplified reference gene primers provided the basis for estimating nucleated cell counts. Using immunoSEQ multiplex PCR, the repertoire was profiled, and TCRdb retains in-frame clones only, with some absent. V, J and clone size are taken as reported in that table, and D and trimming were inferred from the DNA itself. The data show 130,000 to 150,000 clones, more than 75% seen once. The sequencing sample was made of peripheral blood. This clonotype was sampled from a woman aged 70-85 years with COVID-19, enrolled during active disease. This chain links TRBV6-5 with TRBJ2-3, with TRBD2 as a possible D gene (7 bases). CDR3: CASSSGGLSTDTQYF. CDR3 bases: TGTGCCAGCAGTTCGGGGGGCCTTAGCACAGATACGCAGTATTTT.